The 7 T cell receptor beta chains presented below share a single source sample, sequenced in a study of blood T cell repertoires in COVID-19. Sequencing used immunoSEQ multiplex PCR; TCRdb keeps in-frame clones, though not all of them. The sample holds roughly 50,000 clones, 89% seen once. The sample comprised peripheral blood. These receptors originate from a woman aged 55-75 years with active COVID-19.

This chain links TRBV6-5 with TRBJ2-1, with 10 bases that match TRBD2. The CDR3 is 14 amino acids. V trimming: 4 bases; J trimming: 11 bases; junction bases outside the gene matches: 8. Per the germline V gene, CDR1 is MNHEY and CDR2 is SVGAGI. CDR3 in amino acids: CASSSYSSGGQQFF. DNA of the CDR3: TGTGCCAGCAGTTCCTACTCTAGCGGGGGCCAGCAGTTCTTC.

This clone was recorded only once. This chain uses TRBV2 with TRBJ2-1; no definite D call. This CDR3 region has 15 residues. Trimming pared 4 bases from V and 3 bases from J, leaving 13 bases between. The germline CDR1 and CDR2 sequences are SNHLY and FYNNEI. DNA of the CDR3: TGTGCCAGCAGTGGGGCACCCTATGTCTACAATGAGCAGTTCTTC. It is translated as CASSGAPYVYNEQFF. The full variable domain, completed using reference TRBV2 and TRBJ2-1, is EPEVTQTPSHQVTQMGQEVILRCVPISNHLYFYWYRQILGQKVEFLVSFYNNEISEKSEIFDDQFSVERPDGSNFTLKIRSTKLEDSAMYFCASSGAPYVYNEQFFGPGTRLTVL.

The chain recombines TRBV2 with TRBJ1-4, with D possibly being TRBD1 (5 bases). The CDR3 has 14 residues. Looked up from germline, CDR1 is SNHLY and CDR2 is FYNNEI. The V end was cut by 4 bases, the J end by 4 bases, with 10 bases between. The CDR3 loop reads CASSAQGINEKLFF. The CDR3 DNA is TGTGCCAGCAGTGCGCAGGGAATTAATGAAAAACTGTTTTTT.

The chain has TRBV14 and TRBJ1-1, with a tentative D call TRBD1 (6 bases). Trimming removed 3 bases at V and 1 base at J, with 12 bases between. The CDR3 is made up of 15 amino acids. In germline, CDR1 is SGHDN, CDR2 FVKESK. The CDR3 region has the DNA TGTGCCAGCAGCCAGCTACAGGGAAGGAACACTGAAGCTTTCTTT. It specifies CASSQLQGRNTEAFF.

This clone has a single count. Written as DNA, the CDR3 is TGTGCCAGCAGCCAAGAAAGGGGACTAGGGGAGACCCAGTACTTC. This encodes CASSQERGLGETQYF. The chain is built from TRBV14 and TRBJ2-5; 8 nucleotides align to TRBD2. CDR1 SGHDN and CDR2 FVKESK come from the germline V gene. The ends lost 0 bases at V and 5 bases at J; junction bases unmatched: 5. The CDR3 length is 15 residues.

The rearrangement joins TRBV9 to TRBJ1-2; TRBD1 might be the D (6 bases). This CDR3 is built from 15 residues. Trimming left V 1 base short and J 0 bases short, with 10 bases between. CDR1 and CDR2 from the germline V gene are SGDLS and YYNGEE. The CDR3 nucleotides are TGTGCCAGCAGCGTATGGGACACACCTAACTATGGCTACACCTTC. It translates to CASSVWDTPNYGYTF.

The chain has TRBV19 and TRBJ1-2; D might be TRBD1 (6 bases). V was trimmed by 3 bases and J by 4 bases, leaving 9 bases between them. The germline V gene encodes CDR1 LNHDA and CDR2 SQIVND (reference sequence). The CDR3 is 13 residues long. The CDR3: CASSMGAGYGYTF. As DNA, the CDR3 is TGTGCCAGTAGTATGGGGGCCGGCTATGGCTACACCTTC.